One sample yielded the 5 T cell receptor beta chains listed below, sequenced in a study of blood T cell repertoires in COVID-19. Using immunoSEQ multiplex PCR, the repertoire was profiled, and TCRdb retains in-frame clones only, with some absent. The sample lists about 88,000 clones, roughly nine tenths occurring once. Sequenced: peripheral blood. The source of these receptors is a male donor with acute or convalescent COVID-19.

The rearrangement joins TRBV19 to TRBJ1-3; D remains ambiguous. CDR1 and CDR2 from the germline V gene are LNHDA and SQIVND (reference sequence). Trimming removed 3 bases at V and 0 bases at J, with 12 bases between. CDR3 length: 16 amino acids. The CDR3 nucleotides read TGTGCCAGTAGTATCCCCCGGAGTCTCTCTGGAAACACCATATATTTT. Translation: CASSIPRSLSGNTIYF.

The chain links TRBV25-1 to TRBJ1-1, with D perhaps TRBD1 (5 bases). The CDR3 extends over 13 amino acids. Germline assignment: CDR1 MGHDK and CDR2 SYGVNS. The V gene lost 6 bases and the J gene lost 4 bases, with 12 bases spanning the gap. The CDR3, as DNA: TGTGCCAGCAGGAAACGACAGTTCACTGAAGCTTTCTTT. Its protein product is CASRKRQFTEAFF.

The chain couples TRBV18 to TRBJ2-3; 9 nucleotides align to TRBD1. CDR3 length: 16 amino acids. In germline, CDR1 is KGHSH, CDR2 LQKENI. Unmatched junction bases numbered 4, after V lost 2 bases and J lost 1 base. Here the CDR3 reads CASSPWRTGGTDTQYF. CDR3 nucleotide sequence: TGTGCCAGCTCACCATGGCGGACAGGGGGCACAGATACGCAGTATTTT. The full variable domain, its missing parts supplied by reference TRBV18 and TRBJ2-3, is NAGVMQNPRHLVRRRGQEARLRCSPMKGHSHVYWYRQLPEEGLKFMVYLQKENIIDESGMPKERFSAEFPKEGPSILRIQQVVRGDSAAYFCASSPWRTGGTDTQYFGPGTRLTVL.

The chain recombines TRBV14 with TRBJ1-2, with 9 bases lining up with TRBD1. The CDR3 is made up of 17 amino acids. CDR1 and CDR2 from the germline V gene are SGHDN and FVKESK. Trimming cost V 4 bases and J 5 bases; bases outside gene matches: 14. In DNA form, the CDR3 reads TGTGCCAGCAGCCCCCGGACAGGGGCATCTGCGCCATATGGCTACACCTTC. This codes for CASSPRTGASAPYGYTF.

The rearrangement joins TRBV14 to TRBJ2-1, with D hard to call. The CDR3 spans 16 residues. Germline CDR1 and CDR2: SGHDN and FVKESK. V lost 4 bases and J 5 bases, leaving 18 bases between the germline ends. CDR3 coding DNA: TGTGCCAGCAGCCCCGGTAGATTTTCGGTCAACAATGAGCAGTTCTTC. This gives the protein CASSPGRFSVNNEQFF.